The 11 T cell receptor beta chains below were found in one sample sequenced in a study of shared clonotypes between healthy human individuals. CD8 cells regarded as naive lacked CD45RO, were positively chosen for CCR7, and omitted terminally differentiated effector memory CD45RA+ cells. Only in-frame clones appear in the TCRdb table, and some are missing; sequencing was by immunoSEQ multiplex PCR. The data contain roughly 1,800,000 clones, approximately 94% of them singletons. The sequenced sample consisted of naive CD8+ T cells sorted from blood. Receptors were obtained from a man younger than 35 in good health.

CDR3 DNA sequence: TGCAGGAAAACTCTGGGACACCAAGAGCAGTACTTC. It codes for CRKTLGHQEQYF. V is TRBV29-1 and J is TRBJ2-7, with D maybe TRBD1 (6 bases). Germline V CDR1 and CDR2: SQVTM, ANQGSEA. The CDR3 length is 12 residues.

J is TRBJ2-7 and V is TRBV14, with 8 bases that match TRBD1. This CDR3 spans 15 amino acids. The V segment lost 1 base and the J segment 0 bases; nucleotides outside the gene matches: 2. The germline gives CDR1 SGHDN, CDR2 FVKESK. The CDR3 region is CASSQGDRSSYEQYF. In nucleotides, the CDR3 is TGTGCCAGCAGCCAAGGGGACAGGAGCTCCTACGAGCAGTACTTC.

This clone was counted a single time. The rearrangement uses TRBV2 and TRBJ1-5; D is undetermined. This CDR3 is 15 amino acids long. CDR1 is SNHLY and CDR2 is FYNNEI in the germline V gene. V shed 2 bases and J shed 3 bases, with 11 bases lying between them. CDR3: CASSEFFEFNQPQHF. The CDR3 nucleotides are TGTGCCAGCAGTGAATTTTTCGAGTTCAATCAGCCCCAGCATTTT.

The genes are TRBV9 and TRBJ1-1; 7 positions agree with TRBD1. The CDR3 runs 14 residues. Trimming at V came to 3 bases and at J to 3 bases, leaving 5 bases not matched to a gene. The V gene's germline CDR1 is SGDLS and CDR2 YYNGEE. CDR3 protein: CASSEGAGDTEAFF. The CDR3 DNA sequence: TGTGCCAGCAGCGAGGGGGCAGGGGACACTGAAGCTTTCTTT. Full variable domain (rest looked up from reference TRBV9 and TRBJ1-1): DSGVTQTPKHLITATGQRVTLRCSPRSGDLSVYWYQQSLDQGLQFLIQYYNGEERAKGNILERFSAQQFPDLHSELNLSSLELGDSALYFCASSEGAGDTEAFFGQGTRLTVV.

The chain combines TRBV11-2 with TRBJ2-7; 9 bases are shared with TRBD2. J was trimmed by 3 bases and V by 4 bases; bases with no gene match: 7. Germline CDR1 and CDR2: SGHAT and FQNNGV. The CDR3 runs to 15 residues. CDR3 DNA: TGTGCCAGCAGCTCGACTAGCGGAAGTTTCTACGAGCAGTACTTC. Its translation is CASSSTSGSFYEQYF. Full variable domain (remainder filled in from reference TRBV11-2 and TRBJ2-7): EAGVAQSPRYKIIEKRQSVAFWCNPISGHATLYWYQQILGQGPKLLIQFQNNGVVDDSQLPKDRFSAERLKGVDSTLKIQPAKLEDSAVYLCASSSTSGSFYEQYFGPGTRLTVT.

The chain's CDR3 is CASSQDRREIYGYTF. The CDR3, as DNA: TGCGCCAGCAGCCAAGATCGGCGGGAGATCTATGGCTACACCTTC. The chain is built from TRBV4-1 and TRBJ1-2; no clear D. From germline, CDR1 is MGHRA and CDR2 YSYEKL. The CDR3 sequence is 15 residues long. The V and J ends lost 0 bases and 4 bases respectively, with 12 bases between them.

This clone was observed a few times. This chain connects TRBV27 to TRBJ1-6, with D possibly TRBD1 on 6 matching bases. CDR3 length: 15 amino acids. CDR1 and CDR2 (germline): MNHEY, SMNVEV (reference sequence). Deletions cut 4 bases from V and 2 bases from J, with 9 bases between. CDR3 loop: CASSSRGAYNSPLHF. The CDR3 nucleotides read TGTGCCAGCAGTTCCAGGGGTGCCTATAATTCACCCCTCCACTTT.

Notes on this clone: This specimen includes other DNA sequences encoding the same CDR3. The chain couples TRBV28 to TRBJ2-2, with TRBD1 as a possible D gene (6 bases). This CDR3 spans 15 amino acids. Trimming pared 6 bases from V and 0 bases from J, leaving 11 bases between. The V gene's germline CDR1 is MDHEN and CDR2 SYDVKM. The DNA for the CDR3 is TGTGCCAGCAGCCCCGGGACACCGAACACCGGGGAGCTGTTTTTT. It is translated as CASSPGTPNTGELFF.

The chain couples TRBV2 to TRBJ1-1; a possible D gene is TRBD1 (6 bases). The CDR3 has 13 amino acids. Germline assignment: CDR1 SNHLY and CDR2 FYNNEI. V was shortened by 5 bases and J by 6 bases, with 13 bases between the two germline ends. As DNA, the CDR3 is TGTGCCAGCAGTCCTTATACAGGGTCTGAAGCTTTCTTT. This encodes CASSPYTGSEAFF. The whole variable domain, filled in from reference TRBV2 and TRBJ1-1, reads EPEVTQTPSHQVTQMGQEVILRCVPISNHLYFYWYRQILGQKVEFLVSFYNNEISEKSEIFDDQFSVERPDGSNFTLKIRSTKLEDSAMYFCASSPYTGSEAFFGQGTRLTVV.

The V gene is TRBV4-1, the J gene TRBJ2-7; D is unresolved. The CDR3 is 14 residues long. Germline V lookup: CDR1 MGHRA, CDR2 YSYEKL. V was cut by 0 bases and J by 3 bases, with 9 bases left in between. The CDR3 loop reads CASSQDPQNYEQYF. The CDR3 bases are TGCGCCAGCAGCCAAGATCCACAGAACTACGAGCAGTACTTC.

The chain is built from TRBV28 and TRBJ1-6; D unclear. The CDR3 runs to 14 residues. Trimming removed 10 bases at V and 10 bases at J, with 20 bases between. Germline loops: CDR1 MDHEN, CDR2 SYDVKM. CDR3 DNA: TGTGCCACAAGCCTGGGCGGACCGCTGTCACCCCTCCACTTT. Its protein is CATSLGGPLSPLHF.